This T cell receptor (beta chain) was sequenced for a study of blood T cell repertoires in COVID-19. Study as a whole: Italy, Spain and the United States were the sources of the convalescent and acute COVID-19 samples. PBMCs, B-cell-depleted T cells, or T cells provided the cDNA or gDNA that made up the material.

Original analysis: Amplification from reference gene primers served as the basis for estimated nucleated cell counts. TCRdb keeps only in-frame clones here, not all; method: immunoSEQ multiplex PCR. V and J calls and clone size are those listed in that table; D and trimming were worked out from the DNA. The sample yields some 58,000 clones, more than 75% seen once. Germline lookup yields CDR1 MDHEN and CDR2 SYDVKM. Trimming at V came to 6 bases and at J to 2 bases, leaving 3 bases not matched to a gene. The CDR3 is 13 amino acids. The source is a man over 45 with active COVID-19. This chain joins TRBV28 and TRBJ2-7; 8 bases fit TRBD2. The sequenced sample was peripheral blood. Here the CDR3 reads CASRGSGAYEQYF. The CDR3 bases are TGTGCCAGCAGGGGTAGCGGGGCCTACGAGCAGTACTTC.